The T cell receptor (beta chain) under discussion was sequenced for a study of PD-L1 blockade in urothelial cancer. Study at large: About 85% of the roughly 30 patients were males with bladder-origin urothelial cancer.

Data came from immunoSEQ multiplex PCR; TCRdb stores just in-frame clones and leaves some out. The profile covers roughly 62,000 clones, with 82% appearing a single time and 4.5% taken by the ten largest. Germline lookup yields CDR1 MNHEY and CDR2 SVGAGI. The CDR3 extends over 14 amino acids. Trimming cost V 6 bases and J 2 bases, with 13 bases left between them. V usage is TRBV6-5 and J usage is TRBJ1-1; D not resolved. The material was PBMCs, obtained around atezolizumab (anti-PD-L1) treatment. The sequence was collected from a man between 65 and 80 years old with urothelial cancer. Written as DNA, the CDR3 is TGTGCCAGCAGCCCACAGCTTTCAAACACTGAAGCTTTCTTT. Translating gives CASSPQLSNTEAFF.